These 11 T cell receptor beta chains originate from one sample sequenced in a study of shared T cell receptors in the human thymus. Clones were read by immunoSEQ multiplex PCR, and TCRdb kept only the in-frame ones, dropping some. The sample includes 540,000 or so clones, 75% to 85% of them seen just once. These data were likewise used in another study, on human thymus T cells.

Sequencing was performed on thymocytes. The receptors derive from a boy younger than two with a congenital heart defect.

The chain is built from TRBV7-9 and TRBJ2-7, with 10 bases aligning to TRBD1. Germline V gene lookup returns CDR1 SEHNR and CDR2 FQNEAQ (reference sequence). This CDR3 comprises 15 residues. V shed 4 bases, J shed 2 bases, and the junction held 5 bases outside the gene matches. In nucleotides, the CDR3 is TGTGCCAGCAGCTCTGCCGGGACAGGGGCCTACGAGCAGTACTTC. It is translated as CASSSAGTGAYEQYF.

This chain links TRBV28 with TRBJ1-2, with 9 bases lining up with TRBD1. Trimming took 5 bases from V and 5 from J; bases not matched to a gene: 9. Germline V gives CDR1 MDHEN, CDR2 SYDVKM. The CDR3 contains 15 residues. The CDR3 is CASSLGEGQGYGYTF. CDR3 DNA sequence: TGTGCCAGCAGTCTGGGCGAGGGACAGGGATATGGCTACACCTTC.

V usage is TRBV10-2 and J usage is TRBJ2-2; TRBD2 matches at 8 bases. This CDR3 has 18 amino acids. The V segment lost 7 bases and the J segment 0 bases; nucleotides outside the gene matches: 13. Germline V gene data show CDR1 as WSHSY and CDR2 as SAAADI. CDR3 DNA: TGCGCCAGCATGATAGGGCTAGCGGGCACCGCGAACACCGGGGAGCTGTTTTTT. Its protein is CASMIGLAGTANTGELFF.

The chain carries TRBV10-2 and TRBJ2-5; 13 bases are shared with TRBD2. The CDR3 has 18 residues. After removal of 6 bases from V and 0 bases from J, the junction contained 10 bases not matched to a gene. The germline V gene has CDR1 WSHSY and CDR2 SAAADI. In DNA, the CDR3 is TGCGCCAGCAGGAGAGGACTAGCGGGAGCCCCCCACCAAGAGACCCAGTACTTC. This translates into CASRRGLAGAPHQETQYF.

This chain joins TRBV9 and TRBJ2-3, with a possible D match to TRBD2 (6 bases). The CDR3 consists of 12 residues. Germline CDR1 and CDR2: SGDLS and YYNGEE. Trimming stripped 0 bases from V and 11 bases from J, with 10 bases between. CDR3 amino acids: CASSVGASEQYF. The CDR3, as DNA: TGTGCCAGCAGCGTAGGAGCTAGCGAGCAGTATTTT.

CDR3 region: CASLSGRAGHEQYF. The DNA for the CDR3 is TGTGCTAGTCTTAGCGGGAGGGCCGGCCACGAGCAGTACTTC. The V and J genes are TRBV12-5 and TRBJ2-7; 11 bases fit TRBD2. CDR1 LGHNT and CDR2 FRNRAP come from the germline V gene. This CDR3 contains 14 residues. V dropped 8 bases and J dropped 5; count of bases not matched to a gene: 8.

This clone was seen only a few times. This CDR3 reads CASSLPRGTLNTEAFF. The CDR3 DNA is TGTGCCAGCAGTTTGCCGAGGGGGACCTTGAACACTGAAGCTTTCTTT. The rearrangement joins TRBV28 to TRBJ1-1; the D gene is possibly TRBD1 (6 bases). The CDR3 length is 16 residues. V lost 3 bases and J lost 0, with 14 bases in between. Germline CDR1 MDHEN, CDR2 SYDVKM.

The chain employs TRBV7-9 and TRBJ2-7; 11 nucleotides agree with TRBD1. Trimming removed 3 bases from V and 5 bases from J; junction bases left unmatched: 18. The germline V gene has CDR1 SEHNR and CDR2 FQNEAQ (reference sequence). The CDR3 covers 19 residues. This chain's CDR3 is CASSLDLVPPGTGGDEQYF. The CDR3 coding sequence is TGTGCCAGCAGCTTGGATTTAGTTCCCCCCGGGACAGGGGGTGACGAGCAGTACTTC.

CDR3 residues: CASSKFGGHSGNTIYF. CDR3 coding DNA: TGTGCCAGCAGCAAATTCGGCGGCCACTCTGGAAACACCATATATTTT. The chain uses TRBV21-1 and TRBJ1-3. TRBV21-1 is a documented pseudogene. This CDR3 is 16 amino acids long.

The genes are TRBV30 and TRBJ2-7; a weak D match, TRBD1 (7 bases). CDR1 and CDR2 from the germline V gene are GTSNPN and SVGIG (reference sequence). This CDR3 is built from 14 residues. The V end was cut by 5 bases, the J end by 4 bases, with 18 bases between. CDR3 sequence reads: CAWSGGTAPYEQYF. CDR3 nucleotides: TGTGCCTGGTCAGGAGGGACAGCCCCTTACGAGCAGTACTTC.

V and J are TRBV6-6 and TRBJ1-1, with D tentatively TRBD1 (6 bases). CDR1 and CDR2 from the germline V gene are MNHNY and SVGAGI (reference sequence). Trimming removed 0 bases from V and 1 base from J, with 9 bases in between. The CDR3 extends over 15 amino acids. The CDR3 reads CASSYSGHKNTEAFF. The CDR3 nucleotides are TGTGCCAGCAGTTACTCGGGACACAAGAACACTGAAGCTTTCTTT.